This entry is about one TCR beta chain. This sample was included in a study of blood T cell repertoires in COVID-19. Trimming shortened V by 4 bases and J by 3 bases, and 13 bases separated the two germline ends. This CDR3 contains 14 residues. Germline V gene sequence: CDR1 SEHNR, CDR2 FQNEAQ (reference sequence). This table comes from immunoSEQ multiplex PCR, and its TCRdb copy is limited to in-frame clones, with some not included. Of a few hundred thousand clones in the sample, about 90% were seen once. Sequenced sample: peripheral blood. The chain is built from TRBV7-9 and TRBJ2-7; a possible D gene is TRBD1 (6 bases). The TCR comes from a woman in her sixties with COVID-19, enrolled during active disease. This CDR3 reads CASSSQDRGYEQYF. CDR3 sequence (DNA): TGTGCCAGCAGCTCCCAGGACAGAGGCTACGAGCAGTACTTC. The variable domain in full, with the rest retrieved from reference TRBV7-9 and TRBJ2-7, is DTGVSQNPRHKITKRGQNVTFRCDPISEHNRLYWYRQTLGQGPEFLTYFQNEAQLEKSRLLSDRFSAERPKGSFSTLEIQRTEQGDSAMYLCASSSQDRGYEQYFGPGTRLTVT.